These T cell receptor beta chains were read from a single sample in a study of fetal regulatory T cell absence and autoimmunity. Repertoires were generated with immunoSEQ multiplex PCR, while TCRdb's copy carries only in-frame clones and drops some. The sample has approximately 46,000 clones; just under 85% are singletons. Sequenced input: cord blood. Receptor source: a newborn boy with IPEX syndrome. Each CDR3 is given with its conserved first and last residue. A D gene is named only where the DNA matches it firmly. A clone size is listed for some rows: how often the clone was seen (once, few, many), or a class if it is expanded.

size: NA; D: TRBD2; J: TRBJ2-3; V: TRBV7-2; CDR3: CASSDYGERDLPDTQYF; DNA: TGTGCCAGCAGCGATTATGGAGAGCGGGACCTCCCAGATACGCAGTATTTT
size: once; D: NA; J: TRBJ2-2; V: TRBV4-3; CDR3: CASSQETWGSSGELFF; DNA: TGCGCCAGCAGCCAAGAAACGTGGGGGAGCTCCGGGGAGCTGTTTTTT
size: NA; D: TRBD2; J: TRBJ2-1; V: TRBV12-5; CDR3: CASGLGTSGYNEQFF; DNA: TGTGCTAGTGGTTTGGGGACTAGCGGCTACAATGAGCAGTTCTTC
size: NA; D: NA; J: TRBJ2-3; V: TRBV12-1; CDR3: CASSFTDTQYF; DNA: TGTGCCAGCAGCTTCACAGATACGCAGTATTTT
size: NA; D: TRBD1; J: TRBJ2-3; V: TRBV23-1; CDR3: CASEGDRADTQYF; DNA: TGCGCCAGCGAGGGGGACAGGGCAGATACGCAGTATTTT
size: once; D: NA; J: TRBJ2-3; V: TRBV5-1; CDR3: CASSLGGLTDTQYF; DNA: TGCGCCAGCAGCTTGGGGGGATTGACAGATACGCAGTATTTT
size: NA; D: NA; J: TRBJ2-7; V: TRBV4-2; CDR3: CASQGAAYEQYF; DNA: TGTGCCAGCCAAGGGGCGGCCTACGAGCAGTACTTC
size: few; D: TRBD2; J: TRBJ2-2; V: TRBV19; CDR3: CASRLAPNTGELFF; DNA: TGTGCCAGTCGACTAGCGCCGAACACCGGGGAGCTGTTTTTT
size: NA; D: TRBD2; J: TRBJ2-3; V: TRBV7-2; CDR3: CASSLVAGDTQYF; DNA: TGTGCCAGCAGCTTAGTAGCGGGGGATACGCAGTATTTT
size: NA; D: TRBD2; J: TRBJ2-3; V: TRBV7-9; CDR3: CASSLTSGDTQYF; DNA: TGTGCCAGCAGCTTAACTAGCGGGGATACGCAGTATTTT
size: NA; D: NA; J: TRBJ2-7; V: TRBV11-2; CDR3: CASSLNRENYEQYF; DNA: TGTGCCAGCAGCTTAAACCGGGAGAACTACGAGCAGTACTTC
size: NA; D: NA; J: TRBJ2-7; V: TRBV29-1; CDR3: CSVERQGGGEQYF; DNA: TGCAGCGTTGAGAGGCAGGGGGGAGGGGAGCAGTACTTC
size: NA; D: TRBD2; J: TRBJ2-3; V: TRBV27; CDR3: CASSRGRGRGTDTQYF; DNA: TGTGCCAGCAGTCGCGGGCGGGGGAGGGGCACAGATACGCAGTATTTT
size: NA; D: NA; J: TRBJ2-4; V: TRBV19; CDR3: CASSMSGRGAKNIQYF; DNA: TGTGCCAGTAGTATGTCCGGGAGAGGGGCCAAAAACATTCAGTACTTC
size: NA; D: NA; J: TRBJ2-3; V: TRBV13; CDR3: CASSFQGISTDTQYF; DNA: TGTGCCAGCAGCTTTCAGGGTATTAGCACAGATACGCAGTATTTT
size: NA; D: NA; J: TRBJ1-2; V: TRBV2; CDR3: CASSGGGINYGYTF; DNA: TGTGCCAGCAGTGGAGGGGGAATTAACTATGGCTACACCTTC